The rows below give T cell receptor beta chains drawn from one sample of a study of cytomegalovirus exposure and HLA in healthy donors. Assay: immunoSEQ multiplex PCR; the TCRdb copy retains only in-frame clones and omits some. The data show about 160,000 clones, approximately 75% seen once. Source material: PBMCs. All receptors come from a woman aged 18-35 years in good health and CMV-seronegative. Each CDR3 is given with its conserved first and last residue. A D gene is named only where the DNA matches it firmly. Clone size appears in some rows only: once, few, many, or a class for an expanded clone.

V	J	size	D	CDR3	DNA
TRBV2	TRBJ1-3	-	TRBD1	CASRGTGGPLSGNTIYF	TGTGCCAGCCGCGGGACAGGGGGACCCCTCTCTGGAAACACCATATATTTT
TRBV27	TRBJ1-1	-	TRBD1	CASSLGQGGEAFF	TGTGCCAGCAGCCTAGGACAGGGGGGTGAAGCTTTCTTT
TRBV12-5	TRBJ2-1	few	-	CASGFVGYEQFF	TGTGCTAGTGGTTTTGTCGGGTATGAGCAGTTCTTC
TRBV6-1	TRBJ2-3	-	TRBD2	CASSALGLAIGDTQYF	TGTGCCAGCAGTGCCCTGGGACTAGCGATTGGAGATACGCAGTATTTT
TRBV5-5	TRBJ2-7	-	-	CASSASGSSPRHEQYF	TGTGCCAGCAGCGCCTCAGGGTCCAGCCCCCGACACGAGCAGTACTTC
TRBV5-8	TRBJ2-1	few	-	CASRRKQAVFYNEQFF	TGTGCCAGCAGACGGAAGCAGGCAGTTTTTTACAATGAGCAGTTCTTC
TRBV7-2	TRBJ2-1	-	-	CASSLARDYNEQFF	TGTGCCAGCAGCTTGGCCCGGGACTACAATGAGCAGTTCTTC
TRBV15	TRBJ2-3	once	-	CATSRIQGDTQYF	TGTGCCACCAGTAGGATCCAGGGGGATACGCAGTATTTT
TRBV7-2	TRBJ1-3	few	-	CASSLEQAPMGNTIYF	TGTGCCAGCAGCTTAGAACAGGCCCCTATGGGAAACACCATATATTTT
TRBV7-9	TRBJ2-2	-	-	CASSLNQGPTGELFF	TGTGCCAGCAGCTTGAATCAGGGTCCCACCGGGGAGCTGTTTTTT
TRBV19	TRBJ2-7	-	TRBD2	CASSRLGTSGSYEQYF	TGTGCCAGTAGTAGGTTGGGGACTAGCGGCTCCTACGAGCAGTACTTC
TRBV18	TRBJ1-5	-	TRBD1	CASSTGDSNQPQHF	TGTGCCAGCTCGACAGGGGATAGCAATCAGCCCCAGCATTTT
TRBV5-8	TRBJ1-3	-	-	CASSLADPGGNTIYF	TGTGCCAGCAGCTTAGCAGACCCGGGTGGAAACACCATATATTTT
TRBV7-3	TRBJ2-2	-	TRBD1	CASSLSPGQGGRGELFF	TGTGCCAGCAGCTTAAGTCCTGGACAGGGCGGGCGCGGGGAGCTGTTTTTT
TRBV27	TRBJ2-7	-	TRBD1	CASSLSGQGWHEQYF	TGTGCCAGCAGTTTATCGGGACAGGGGTGGCACGAGCAGTACTTC
TRBV5-6	TRBJ2-1	few	-	CASSFWGEANNEQFF	TGTGCCAGCAGCTTCTGGGGGGAGGCGAACAATGAGCAGTTCTTC
TRBV18	TRBJ1-5	-	-	CASSWEGYQPQHF	TGTGCCAGCTCATGGGAGGGATATCAGCCCCAGCATTTT
TRBV28	TRBJ2-7	-	TRBD1	CASSLGARTGLYEQYF	TGTGCCAGCAGTTTGGGGGCACGGACAGGGCTCTACGAGCAGTACTTC
TRBV30	TRBJ2-1	few	-	CAWSEETYYNEQFF	TGTGCCTGGAGTGAAGAGACTTACTACAATGAGCAGTTCTTC
TRBV11-1	TRBJ2-5	-	-	CASSLGVRGETQYF	TGTGCCAGCAGCTTAGGGGTCAGGGGAGAGACCCAGTACTTC
TRBV5-4	TRBJ1-4	-	-	CASSLDTGLAEKLFF	TGTGCCAGCAGCTTAGACACAGGGTTGGCGGAAAAACTGTTTTTT
TRBV4-1	TRBJ1-1	-	TRBD1	CASSQGQGPLEAFF	TGCGCCAGCAGCCAAGGACAGGGGCCACTAGAAGCTTTCTTT
TRBV28	TRBJ2-1	-	TRBD2	CASSQTSEHPFF	TGTGCCAGCAGTCAAACTAGCGAGCATCCGTTCTTC
TRBV4-1	TRBJ1-2	-	-	CASSQVGPGFGYGYTF	TGCGCCAGCAGCCAAGTTGGCCCAGGCTTCGGCTATGGCTACACCTTC
TRBV19	TRBJ1-2	-	-	CASSLQGYGYTF	TGTGCCAGTAGTTTGCAGGGCTATGGCTACACCTTC
TRBV7-3	TRBJ2-2	-	TRBD1	CASSRDNRGRSTGELFF	TGTGCCAGCAGCCGTGATAACAGGGGGCGGAGCACCGGGGAGCTGTTTTTT
TRBV7-2	TRBJ1-2	-	-	CASSLEVGVSYGYTF	TGTGCCAGCAGCTTAGAAGTGGGAGTCAGCTATGGCTACACCTTC
TRBV25-1	TRBJ2-5	-	TRBD1	CASSDRTGGQETQYF	TGTGCCAGCAGTGACAGGACAGGGGGTCAAGAGACCCAGTACTTC
TRBV9	TRBJ2-1	-	-	CASSGGLPYNEQFF	TGTGCCAGCAGCGGGGGACTCCCTTACAATGAGCAGTTCTTC
TRBV18	TRBJ1-2	-	TRBD1	CASSPPGQPGYGYTF	TGTGCCAGCTCACCACCGGGACAGCCTGGATATGGCTACACCTTC
TRBV5-4	TRBJ1-2	-	-	CASSLRDINGYTF	TGTGCCAGCAGCTTGCGGGACATTAATGGCTACACCTTC
TRBV19	TRBJ1-5	few	TRBD1	CASATGVSNQPQHF	TGTGCCAGTGCAACAGGGGTTAGCAATCAGCCCCAGCATTTT
TRBV6-5	TRBJ1-1	-	-	CASSYSTGNTEAFF	TGTGCCAGCAGTTACTCGACGGGGAACACTGAAGCTTTCTTT
TRBV7-3	TRBJ2-1	-	TRBD2	CASSPAGGKDNEQFF	TGTGCCAGCAGCCCGGCGGGGGGAAAAGACAATGAGCAGTTCTTC
TRBV5-1	TRBJ2-5	-	-	CASSTAGQPYQETQYF	TGCGCCAGCAGCACCGCAGGACAGCCTTACCAAGAGACCCAGTACTTC
TRBV2	TRBJ2-7	-	-	CASSVKELVYEQYF	TGTGCCAGCAGTGTTAAAGAGTTAGTCTACGAGCAGTACTTC
TRBV5-1	TRBJ2-5	-	TRBD1	CASSTGQVDLQETQYF	TGCGCCAGCAGCACAGGACAGGTGGATCTCCAAGAGACCCAGTACTTC
TRBV18	TRBJ1-5	-	TRBD1	CASSPPTGGQPQHF	TGTGCCAGCTCACCACCGACAGGGGGTCAGCCCCAGCATTTT
TRBV5-4	TRBJ2-3	-	TRBD2	CASSLGGSPDTQYF	TGTGCCAGCAGCTTGGGCGGGAGCCCCGATACGCAGTATTTT
TRBV2	TRBJ1-4	-	TRBD1	CASSRQGTANEKLFF	TGTGCCAGCAGTAGACAGGGTACAGCTAATGAAAAACTGTTTTTT
TRBV2	TRBJ1-4	-	-	CASSEYSTNEKLFF	TGTGCCAGCAGTGAATACAGTACTAATGAAAAACTGTTTTTT
TRBV4-2	TRBJ2-2	-	-	CASSPPGDTGELFF	TGTGCCAGCAGCCCTCCCGGGGACACCGGGGAGCTGTTTTTT
TRBV25-1	TRBJ1-5	-	TRBD1	CASRPRDSRDQPQHF	TGTGCCAGCAGACCCCGGGACAGTAGGGATCAGCCCCAGCATTTT
TRBV2	TRBJ2-2	-	TRBD2	CASSREAHTGELFF	TGTGCCAGCAGTCGGGAGGCCCACACCGGGGAGCTGTTTTTT
TRBV2	TRBJ2-7	-	-	CASSTDRLNWYF	TGTGCCAGCAGCACGGACAGACTGAACTGGTACTTC
TRBV7-9	TRBJ2-7	once	TRBD1	CASSPGTGRPRDEQYF	TGTGCCAGCAGCCCCGGGACAGGGCGGCCGAGGGACGAGCAGTACTTC
TRBV6-1	TRBJ2-7	few	TRBD1	CASSEFPGQASYEQYF	TGTGCCAGCAGTGAATTTCCGGGACAGGCCTCCTACGAGCAGTACTTC
TRBV28	TRBJ2-3	-	-	CASSRPGVGDTQYF	TGTGCCAGCAGCCGCCCAGGGGTTGGGGATACGCAGTATTTT
TRBV5-1	TRBJ1-1	-	-	CASSFEGMNTEAFF	TGCGCCAGCAGCTTTGAGGGAATGAACACTGAAGCTTTCTTT
TRBV4-1	TRBJ1-5	-	-	CASSQDPNQPQHF	TGCGCCAGCAGCCAAGATCCGAATCAGCCCCAGCATTTT
TRBV7-9	TRBJ2-5	-	-	CASSLAMRASETQYF	TGTGCCAGCAGCTTAGCGATGAGGGCCAGTGAGACCCAGTACTTC
TRBV9	TRBJ2-2	few	TRBD1	CASSVDRASGELFF	TGTGCCAGCAGCGTGGACAGGGCGTCCGGGGAGCTGTTTTTT
TRBV5-6	TRBJ2-1	once	TRBD1	CASSWAGTAYNEQFF	TGTGCCAGCAGCTGGGCCGGGACAGCCTACAATGAGCAGTTCTTC
TRBV19	TRBJ1-5	-	-	CASSIRQGVSNQPQHF	TGTGCCAGTAGTATACGCCAAGGGGTCAGCAATCAGCCCCAGCATTTT
TRBV2	TRBJ2-3	-	-	CASSQQGSSTDTQYF	TGTGCCAGCAGTCAACAGGGTTCTAGCACAGATACGCAGTATTTT
TRBV5-5	TRBJ2-5	once	-	CASSTEVNQETQYF	TGTGCCAGCAGCACCGAGGTCAACCAAGAGACCCAGTACTTC
TRBV6-1	TRBJ2-1	-	TRBD1	CASSETQGAVYNEQFF	TGTGCCAGCAGTGAGACACAGGGGGCTGTCTACAATGAGCAGTTCTTC
TRBV11-2	TRBJ2-7	-	TRBD1	CASSIPGTGIYEQYF	TGTGCCAGCAGCATTCCCGGGACAGGGATCTACGAGCAGTACTTC
TRBV30	TRBJ2-5	once	TRBD2	CAWSVGLAGAETQYF	TGTGCCTGGAGTGTGGGACTAGCGGGAGCAGAGACCCAGTACTTC